Listed below are T cell receptor beta chains from one sample, sequenced in a study of blood T cells in healthy people across ages. TCRdb re-analysed the 5' RACE reads in MiXCR, keeping a single row per CDR3 protein. The data show about 1.1 million distinct CDR3 sequences, roughly two fifths seen once. The sequenced sample consisted of blood. The receptors were sampled from a man younger than 30 in good health. Each CDR3 is given with its conserved first and last residue. The D gene is left open where the match is weak. Rows give clone size only sometimes, using once, few, many, or a class for an expanded clone.

>NA|TRBJ2-2|NA|TRBV3-1
CASSQGIRTRNTGELFF
TGTGCCAGCAGCCAAGGAATTAGGACGAGGAACACCGGGGAGCTGTTTTTT
>NA|TRBJ1-3|NA|TRBV7-9
CASRPRIGTEYSGNTIYF
TGTGCCAGCAGGCCACGCATAGGGACGGAGTACTCTGGAAACACCATATATTTT
>TRBD1|TRBJ2-5|NA|TRBV7-9
CASSSGTGLLETQYF
TGTGCCAGCAGCTCCGGGACAGGGCTTTTAGAGACCCAGTACTTC
>NA|TRBJ2-7|NA|TRBV27
CASRPTSSSYNEQYF
TGTGCCAGCAGACCTACTAGTAGCTCCTACAATGAGCAGTACTTC
>NA|TRBJ1-5|few|TRBV12-3/TRBV12-4
CASSFQGNQPQHF
TGTGCCAGCAGTTTCCAGGGCAATCAGCCCCAGCATTTT
>NA|TRBJ1-6|few|TRBV7-2
CASSRDLLGSPLHF
TGTGCCAGCAGCAGGGACCTTCTTGGTTCACCCCTCCACTTT
>TRBD1|TRBJ1-2|few|TRBV14
CASSQVQGDSYGYTF
TGTGCCAGCAGCCAAGTACAGGGGGACTCATATGGCTACACCTTC
>NA|TRBJ1-2|NA|TRBV25-1
CASSTEATGGYTF
TGTGCCAGCAGTACGGAAGCAACGGGTGGCTACACCTTC
>TRBD2|TRBJ2-5|few|TRBV11-2
CASSLDPEVAGTPETQYF
TGTGCCAGCAGCTTAGATCCAGAGGTAGCGGGTACCCCGGAGACCCAGTACTTC
>NA|TRBJ2-5|many|TRBV24-1
CATSDWAVETQYF
TGTGCCACCAGTGATTGGGCCGTGGAGACCCAGTACTTC
>NA|TRBJ2-1|many|TRBV7-2
CASSLIQGSAYNEQFF
TGTGCCAGCAGCTTAATTCAGGGCAGCGCCTACAATGAGCAGTTCTTC
>NA|TRBJ1-2|NA|TRBV4-1
CASSQDRARLSRGYTF
TGCGCCAGCAGCCAAGACCGGGCAAGACTTTCGAGGGGCTACACCTTC
>TRBD1|TRBJ2-3|NA|TRBV27
CASSPTTTGLRTDTQYF
TGTGCCAGCAGTCCAACTACGACAGGGTTGCGCACAGATACGCAGTATTTT
>NA|TRBJ2-1|NA|TRBV7-2
CASRLVNNEQFF
TGTGCCAGCAGACTTGTAAACAATGAGCAGTTCTTC
>TRBD1|TRBJ1-4|NA|TRBV29-1
CSVPGGAEKLFF
TGCAGCGTTCCAGGGGGTGCTGAAAAACTGTTTTTT
>TRBD2|TRBJ2-7|NA|TRBV27
CASSPLPAGGYNEQYF
TGTGCCAGCAGTCCCCTACCGGCGGGGGGGTACAATGAGCAGTACTTC
>NA|TRBJ1-1|NA|TRBV29-1
CSVVAGSTEAFF
TGCAGCGTTGTCGCGGGGAGCACTGAAGCTTTCTTT
>NA|TRBJ1-1|many|TRBV14
CASSQARLNTEAFF
TGTGCCAGCAGCCAAGCCAGGCTGAACACTGAAGCTTTCTTT
>NA|TRBJ1-4|NA|TRBV20-1
CSARGPSGGEKLFF
TGCAGTGCTAGAGGCCCATCCGGAGGTGAAAAACTGTTTTTT
>NA|TRBJ2-1|NA|TRBV18
CASSPNEGVTYNEQFF
TGTGCCAGCTCACCCAACGAGGGGGTAACCTACAATGAGCAGTTCTTC
>NA|TRBJ2-1|once|TRBV7-2
CASSLQAATYNEQFF
TGTGCCAGCAGCTTACAGGCAGCGACCTACAATGAGCAGTTCTTC
>TRBD1|TRBJ1-5|NA|TRBV10-3
CAISVSGTGTNQPQHF
TGTGCCATCAGCGTGTCCGGGACAGGGACCAATCAGCCCCAGCATTTT
>NA|TRBJ1-6|NA|TRBV4-2
CASSQPFDRSYNSPLHF
TGTGCCAGCAGCCAACCTTTCGACCGATCCTATAATTCACCCCTCCACTTT
>NA|TRBJ1-1|NA|TRBV19
CASWWGPEAFF
TGTGCCAGCTGGTGGGGCCCTGAAGCTTTCTTT
>TRBD1|TRBJ2-1|NA|TRBV29-1
CSVEGTERNEQFF
TGCAGCGTTGAGGGGACAGAGCGCAATGAGCAGTTCTTC
>NA|TRBJ2-7|many|TRBV20-1
CSARRTASYEQYF
TGCAGTGCTAGGCGGACAGCCTCCTACGAGCAGTACTTC
>NA|TRBJ1-4|NA|TRBV9
CASSVDAAGVGEKLFF
TGTGCCAGCAGCGTAGATGCGGCAGGGGTTGGTGAAAAACTGTTTTTT
>NA|TRBJ2-3|NA|TRBV3-1
CASSQEAGGGTDTQYF
TGTGCCAGCAGCCAAGAGGCAGGAGGGGGTACAGATACGCAGTATTTT